This T cell receptor beta chain was captured by sequencing in a study of T-cell reconstitution after alpha-beta-depleted transplantation in children. This clonotype occurred many times. Germline CDR1 SGHRS, CDR2 YFSETQ. The CDR3 is made up of 14 amino acids. Trimming removed 1 base from V and 4 bases from J, with 11 bases in between. Preparation of the TCRbeta library was carried out with unique molecular identifiers. One entry per CDR3 protein, called by TCRdb with MiXCR from the PCR reads. Of fewer than 130,000 distinct CDR3 sequences listed, under 13% are singletons. Specimen: PBMCs from the stem cell graft donor, collected from the stem cell graft. The chain has TRBV5-1 and TRBJ2-5; tentatively, D is TRBD2 (6 bases). The receptor was derived from a human donor who donated a stem cell graft to a child with acute lymphoblastic leukemia. CDR3 loop: CASSLLGGGETQYF. The CDR3 DNA reads as TGCGCCAGCAGCTTGTTGGGGGGAGGAGAGACCCAGTACTTC.